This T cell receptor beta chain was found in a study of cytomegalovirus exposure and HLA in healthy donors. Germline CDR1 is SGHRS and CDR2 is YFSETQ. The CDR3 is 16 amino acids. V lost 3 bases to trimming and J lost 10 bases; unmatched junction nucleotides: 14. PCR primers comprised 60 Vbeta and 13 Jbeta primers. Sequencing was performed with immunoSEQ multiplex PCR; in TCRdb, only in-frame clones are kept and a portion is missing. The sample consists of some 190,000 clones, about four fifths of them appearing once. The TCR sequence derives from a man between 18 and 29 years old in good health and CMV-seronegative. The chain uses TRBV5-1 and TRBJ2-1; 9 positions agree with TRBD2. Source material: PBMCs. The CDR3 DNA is TGCGCCAGCAGCTGGGGGAGCGGGGGGAGTACAGGCGAGCAGTTCTTC. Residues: CASSWGSGGSTGEQFF.